This T cell receptor beta chain was sequenced during a study of T-cell reconstitution after alpha-beta-depleted transplantation in children. This clonotype was seen a few times. The germline V and J ends were trimmed by 2 bases and 3 bases, with 11 bases remaining between them. The V gene's germline CDR1 is SGHDT and CDR2 YYEEEE. The CDR3 is 14 residues long. Unique molecular identifiers were incorporated during preparation of the TCRbeta library. TCRdb re-analysed the PCR reads in MiXCR, keeping a single row per CDR3 protein. The sample yields some 600,000 distinct CDR3 sequences, around 16% seen once.

This clonotype originated in a human donor who donated a stem cell graft to a child with acute myeloid leukemia. Sample: PBMCs from the stem cell graft donor, taken from the stem cell graft. The chain recombines TRBV5-6 with TRBJ1-1; D unresolved. As DNA, the CDR3 is TGTGCCAGCAGCTTCCGGGGAGGTTACACTGAAGCTTTCTTT. This translates into CASSFRGGYTEAFF.